This T cell receptor (beta chain) appears in the sequencing data of a study of blood T cell repertoires in COVID-19. On the study more broadly: PBMCs, B-cell-depleted T cells, or T cells were the source of the cDNA or gDNA that made up the material.

The V end lost 5 bases, the J end lost 0 bases, and 13 bases lay between the germline ends. The V gene's germline CDR1 is PRHDT and CDR2 FYEKMQ (reference sequence). The CDR3 extends over 15 amino acids. Study processing details: Reference gene primer amplification yielded estimated nucleated cell counts. The repertoire was sequenced with immunoSEQ multiplex PCR; TCRdb's copy has only in-frame clones and lacks some. Clone size and V and J calls were adopted from that table, with D and trimming inferred from the DNA. The sample lists 95,000 to 150,000 clones, more than 75% occurring once. This chain connects TRBV13 to TRBJ2-5; D is possibly TRBD1 (6 bases). The specimen sequenced was peripheral blood. This clonotype was sampled from a human donor in a cohort sampled during active COVID-19. The CDR3, as DNA: TGTGCCAGCAGCGGAACGGGACATTACCAAGAGACCCAGTACTTC. Translating gives CASSGTGHYQETQYF.